The 2 T cell receptor beta chains reported below all come from one sample, sequenced in a study of T cell responses to AZD1222 COVID-19 vaccine (dated by TCRdb to 2020 to 2023). Receptor libraries were prepared by the immunoSEQ multiplex PCR assay. TCRdb took this table from immuneACCESS and kept in-frame rearrangements with V and J called. Such tables lack part of the clones; where checked against another copy, unresolved V genes explain under half of the gap, and the rest is unexplained. This sample holds 100,000 or so clones; around nine tenths were observed only once. Over 15% of the sample comes from the top ten. Interpreted using the paper, the time point label stands for: baseline before first vaccination. The input for sequencing was peripheral blood, taken on day 0 of AZD1222 vaccination. Source of these receptors: an adult in good health.

V and J are TRBV7-9 and TRBJ1-2; tentatively, D is TRBD1 (6 bases). Germline loops: CDR1 SEHNR, CDR2 FQNEAQ (reference sequence). V was trimmed by 4 bases and J by 1 base, leaving 7 bases between them. This CDR3 region has 13 residues. This CDR3 is CASSSQGNYGYTF. In DNA, the CDR3 is TGTGCCAGCAGCTCACAGGGTAACTATGGCTACACCTTC.

This chain uses TRBV28 with TRBJ1-1; D remains unclear. The V gene's germline CDR1 is MDHEN and CDR2 SYDVKM. This CDR3 comprises 16 residues. V was cut by 7 bases and J by 3 bases, with 21 bases left in between. CDR3 sequence reads: CASIMGGAIWYTEAFF. As DNA, the CDR3 is TGTGCCAGCATTATGGGAGGTGCGATTTGGTACACTGAAGCTTTCTTT.